Following are 29 T cell receptor beta chains from one sample sequenced in a study of OX40 agonist ivuxolimab in advanced cancers. Library preparation used the immunoSEQ multiplex PCR assay. The source is immuneACCESS, and TCRdb retained only in-frame sequences with V and J called. Part of the clones is not carried over; for the studies checked, unresolved V genes explain less than half of this, and the remainder is unexplained. The table for this sample lists approximately 84,000 clones; approximately 83% of them were counted only once. The ten top clones hold 2% of the sample. The specimen comprised CD4+ or CD8+ T cells sorted from blood, sampled in a trial of the OX40 agonist ivuxolimab. These receptors all come from an adult with an advanced solid tumor such as melanoma, head and neck, liver or kidney cancer.

This clone was seen once. V is TRBV5-1 and J is TRBJ1-6; D is possibly TRBD1 (6 bases). Germline V CDR1 and CDR2: SGHRS, YFSETQ. This CDR3 is built from 16 residues. Trimming stripped 0 bases from V and 6 bases from J, with 13 bases between. The CDR3 sequence is CASSLGPNRANSPLHF. DNA of the CDR3: TGCGCCAGCAGCTTGGGGCCGAACAGGGCTAATTCACCCCTCCACTTT.

DNA of the CDR3: TGTGCCAGCAGCCCACGGGGCACCCCTGGAAACACCATATATTTT. Translated, it gives CASSPRGTPGNTIYF. The rearrangement joins TRBV7-6 to TRBJ1-3, with a weak D call TRBD1 (5 bases). Looked up from germline, CDR1 is SGHVS and CDR2 is FNYEAQ. The V end lost 5 bases, the J end lost 2 bases, and 13 bases lay between the germline ends. CDR3 length: 15 amino acids.

The rearrangement uses TRBV11-3 and TRBJ1-1; the D is unclear. CDR1 SGHNT and CDR2 YENEEA come from the germline V gene. The CDR3 contains 16 residues. With 4 bases removed from V and 0 bases from J, the gap between germline ends came to 15 bases. CDR3 nucleotides: TGTGCCAGCAGCTATCCCCCACATAAAATGAACACTGAAGCTTTCTTT. The encoded protein is CASSYPPHKMNTEAFF.

V gene TRBV29-1 combines with J gene TRBJ2-3; the D call may be TRBD1 or TRBD2 (5 bases each). The CDR3 has 13 amino acids. The V gene lost 5 bases and the J gene lost 5 bases, with 14 bases spanning the gap. The germline gives CDR1 SQVTM, CDR2 ANQGSEA. The CDR3 nucleotides read TGCAGCGTTAAGGGACGGCTCCAAGATACGCAGTATTTT. Translating gives CSVKGRLQDTQYF.

V is TRBV5-4 and J is TRBJ2-7, with 8 bases identical to TRBD1. Germline trimming cut 4 bases from V and 0 bases from J; bases unmatched to any gene: 9. The CDR3 runs to 16 residues. The germline gives CDR1 SGHNT, CDR2 YYREEE (reference sequence). In DNA, the CDR3 is TGTGCCAGCAGCCCCTGGGACAGGCGAAGCTCCTACGAGCAGTACTTC. Encoded protein: CASSPWDRRSSYEQYF.

CDR3 bases: TGTGCCAGCAGTTCGGATATAGGGATGACAGAAGCTTTCTTT. This sequence encodes CASSSDIGMTEAFF. The V call is TRBV28, the J call TRBJ1-1; unclear D gene. The germline V gene encodes CDR1 MDHEN and CDR2 SYDVKM. This CDR3 is built from 14 residues. Deletions cut 4 bases from V and 8 bases from J, with 17 bases between.

This clone was observed once. The rearrangement links TRBV30 to TRBJ2-4; TRBD2 matches 7 bases. Germline V lookup: CDR1 GTSNPN, CDR2 SVGIG (reference sequence). CDR3 size: 14 residues. The V segment lost 0 bases and the J segment 5 bases; nucleotides outside the gene matches: 4. Here the CDR3 reads CAWSVGLGENIQYF. In nucleotides, the CDR3 is TGTGCCTGGAGTGTCGGACTAGGCGAAAACATTCAGTACTTC.

The chain is built from TRBV28 and TRBJ2-7; D is perhaps TRBD1 (7 bases). The V gene lost 6 bases and the J gene lost 3 bases, with 15 bases spanning the gap. CDR1 and CDR2 from the germline V gene are MDHEN and SYDVKM. This CDR3 comprises 14 residues. CDR3 residues: CASSPPQGGYEQYF. CDR3 DNA: TGTGCCAGCAGCCCTCCTCAGGGGGGCTACGAGCAGTACTTC. Complete variable domain (other parts from reference TRBV28 and TRBJ2-7): DVKVTQSSRYLVKRTGEKVFLECVQDMDHENMFWYRQDPGLGLRLIYFSYDVKMKEKGDIPEGYSVSREKKERFSLILESASTNQTSMYLCASSPPQGGYEQYFGPGTRLTVT.

This sequence joins TRBV27 and TRBJ2-7; possible D gene TRBD1, 5 bases. V dropped 3 bases and J dropped 6 bases, with 12 bases sitting between them. The length of the CDR3 is 13 residues. Germline CDR1 and CDR2: MNHEY and SMNVEV (reference sequence). In nucleotides, the CDR3 is TGTGCCAGCAGTTTGGTAAGGGGAACCGAGCAGTACTTC. Amino acid sequence: CASSLVRGTEQYF.

V gene TRBV18 combines with J gene TRBJ1-5; 8 bases are a match to TRBD1. Germline loops: CDR1 KGHSH, CDR2 LQKENI. CDR3 size: 14 residues. Trimming at V came to 4 bases and at J to 5 bases, leaving 4 bases not matched to a gene. CDR3 region: CASSRDRTYQPQHF. The DNA for the CDR3 is TGTGCCAGCTCACGGGACAGGACTTATCAGCCCCAGCATTTT.

The rearrangement joins TRBV6-4 to TRBJ1-5, with D unclear. Germline CDR1 and CDR2: MRHNA and SNTAGT. Trimming removed 5 bases from V and 3 bases from J, with 8 bases in between. This CDR3 contains 13 residues. CDR3 in amino acids: CASSPRDNQPQHF. CDR3 in DNA: TGTGCCAGCAGTCCTCGTGACAATCAGCCCCAGCATTTT.

The V and J genes are TRBV5-4 and TRBJ2-3; 10 bases map to TRBD1. J gave up 5 bases and V 5 bases, and 11 bases lay outside the gene matches. The CDR3 contains 16 residues. Germline V lookup: CDR1 SGHNT, CDR2 YYREEE (reference sequence). CDR3 sequence: CASSLPKTGGIDTQYF. The CDR3 DNA follows: TGTGCCAGCAGTCTTCCCAAGACAGGGGGCATAGATACGCAGTATTTT.

DNA for the CDR3: TGTGCCAGCAGCTTAGATCACAGCACAGATACGCAGTATTTT. It translates to CASSLDHSTDTQYF. This chain connects TRBV11-2 to TRBJ2-3; D uncertain. The V gene lost 0 bases and the J gene lost 0 bases, with 4 bases spanning the gap. CDR3 length: 14 residues. Looked up from germline, CDR1 is SGHAT and CDR2 is FQNNGV.

This rearrangement joins TRBV20-1 to TRBJ2-3; no definite D call. Per germline, CDR1 DFQATT and CDR2 SNEGSKA (reference sequence). Deletions cut 6 bases from V and 4 bases from J, with 8 bases between. The CDR3 consists of 11 residues. DNA of the CDR3: TGCAGTGCGGCCCTACCAGATACGCAGTATTTT. Translation gives CSAALPDTQYF.

The genes are TRBV4-1 and TRBJ1-2; TRBD1 matches at 9 bases. The V gene's germline CDR1 is MGHRA and CDR2 YSYEKL. V lost 7 bases and J lost 0; bases outside the gene matches: 9. This CDR3 comprises 16 residues. The CDR3: CASTPGQGTTNYGYTF. The CDR3 nucleotides read TGCGCCAGCACCCCCGGACAGGGGACGACTAACTATGGCTACACCTTC.

The rearrangement uses TRBV7-9 and TRBJ1-5; D gene ambiguous. Per the germline V gene, CDR1 is SEHNR and CDR2 is FQNEAQ (reference sequence). The CDR3 contains 14 residues. V was trimmed by 1 base and J by 4 bases, leaving 8 bases between them. CDR3 protein: CASSLGQANQPQHF. CDR3 in DNA: TGTGCCAGCAGCTTAGGTCAGGCGAATCAGCCCCAGCATTTT.

The CDR3 region has the DNA TGTGCCAGCAGTTACTTGGGCAATTCACCCCTCCACTTT. As protein: CASSYLGNSPLHF. The gene calls are TRBV6-6 and TRBJ1-6; unclear D gene. CDR1 and CDR2 from the germline V gene are MNHNY and SVGAGI (reference sequence). CDR3 size: 13 residues. Trimming took off 1 base at V and 7 bases at J, with 5 bases between the two ends.

V usage is TRBV27 and J usage is TRBJ1-6; D is possibly TRBD1 (6 bases). V shed 3 bases and J shed 7 bases, with 13 bases lying between them. CDR1 and CDR2 (germline): MNHEY, SMNVEV (reference sequence). The CDR3 has 15 amino acids. Here the CDR3 DNA reads TGTGCCAGCAGTTTTTTCCAGGGGACAAATTCACCCCTCCACTTT. Residues: CASSFFQGTNSPLHF.

The chain carries TRBV6-1 and TRBJ2-3; no clear D. This CDR3 is built from 13 residues. Germline assignment: CDR1 MNHNS and CDR2 SASEGT. The V gene lost 2 bases and the J gene lost 3 bases, with 6 bases spanning the gap. The DNA for the CDR3 is TGTGCCAGCAGTGAAATGCCGACAGATACGCAGTATTTT. This gives the protein CASSEMPTDTQYF.

The chain uses TRBV7-3 and TRBJ1-1, with D tentatively TRBD1 (5 bases). Germline CDR1 SGHTA, CDR2 FQGTGA. This CDR3 is built from 14 residues. V lost 2 bases and J lost 3, with 10 bases in between. The CDR3 DNA sequence: TGTGCCAGCAGCTTACGAGGGGACCACACTGAAGCTTTCTTT. Translated, it gives CASSLRGDHTEAFF.

The genes are TRBV6-6 and TRBJ2-7; D possibly uses TRBD1 or TRBD2 (5 bases each). Trimming took 5 bases from V and 4 from J, leaving 15 bases between them. Per the germline V gene, CDR1 is MNHNY and CDR2 is SVGAGI (reference sequence). This CDR3 comprises 14 residues. The CDR3 coding sequence is TGTGCCAGCAGTCGACAGAGGGAACCTTACGAGCAGTACTTC. This codes for CASSRQREPYEQYF.

The chain uses TRBV19 and TRBJ2-1, with D possibly called TRBD1 or TRBD2 (5 bases each). V lost 4 bases, J lost 8 bases, and 12 bases lay in between. Germline V CDR1 and CDR2: LNHDA, SQIVND (reference sequence). There are 13 residues in the CDR3. The CDR3 region has the DNA TGTGCCAGTAGTAGGGACCTCAGCTATGAGCAGTTCTTC. It is translated as CASSRDLSYEQFF. Drawing the rest from reference TRBV19 and TRBJ2-1, the complete variable domain is DGGITQSPKYLFRKEGQNVTLSCEQNLNHDAMYWYRQDPGQGLRLIYYSQIVNDFQKGDIAEGYSVSREKKESFPLTVTSAQKNPTAFYLCASSRDLSYEQFFGPGTRLTVL.

The V call is TRBV9, the J call TRBJ1-4, with 8 nucleotides matching TRBD1. V lost 0 bases to trimming and J lost 8 bases; unmatched junction nucleotides: 9. The CDR3 has 16 residues. The germline V gene has CDR1 SGDLS and CDR2 YYNGEE. DNA of the CDR3: TGTGCCAGCAGCGTAGGACCCGGGACAGGATACGAAAAACTGTTTTTT. Protein sequence: CASSVGPGTGYEKLFF.

The chain has TRBV5-6 and TRBJ2-1, with D hard to call. Trimming removed 2 bases from V and 4 bases from J, with 10 bases in between. The CDR3 extends over 14 amino acids. Germline V gives CDR1 SGHDT, CDR2 YYEEEE. The CDR3 DNA reads as TGTGCCAGCAGCTTAGATACACGGTACAATGAGCAGTTCTTC. Its translation: CASSLDTRYNEQFF.

The V call is TRBV10-3, the J call TRBJ1-2, with unresolved D. V was clipped by 3 bases and J by 2 bases, with 13 bases between them. Germline V gene sequence: CDR1 ENHRY, CDR2 SYGVKD. The CDR3 consists of 15 residues. This chain's CDR3 is CAISDRGSSNYGYTF. Written as DNA, the CDR3 is TGTGCCATCAGTGACAGAGGCAGTTCGAACTATGGCTACACCTTC.

This clone was counted a few times. The V call is TRBV28, the J call TRBJ1-5; D is ambiguous. Germline-derived CDR1 and CDR2 are MDHEN and SYDVKM. The CDR3 runs to 11 residues. The germline V and J ends were trimmed by 6 bases and 5 bases, with 5 bases remaining between them. The CDR3 sequence is CASSRDQPQHF. The CDR3, as DNA: TGTGCCAGCAGCCGAGATCAGCCCCAGCATTTT.

The rearrangement uses TRBV28 and TRBJ2-7; D is perhaps TRBD1 or TRBD2 (6 bases each). CDR1 and CDR2 (germline): MDHEN, SYDVKM. Trimming stripped 3 bases from V and 3 bases from J, with 24 bases between. CDR3 length equals 18 residues. CDR3 region: CASSLSPWFGGAIYEQYF. In DNA, the CDR3 is TGTGCCAGCAGTTTGAGCCCATGGTTCGGGGGCGCCATCTACGAGCAGTACTTC.

This chain links TRBV4-1 with TRBJ2-1; 8 bases agree with TRBD2. Germline CDR1 is MGHRA and CDR2 is YSYEKL. CDR3 length equals 17 residues. The V gene end was trimmed by 4 bases and the J gene end by 4 bases; junction bases not matched to a gene: 12. The CDR3 region is CASSPPGGRGGYNEQFF. The CDR3 region has the DNA TGCGCCAGCAGCCCGCCGGGGGGCCGCGGGGGGTACAATGAGCAGTTCTTC.

This rearrangement joins TRBV10-3 to TRBJ1-1, with unresolved D. V lost 0 bases to trimming and J lost 0 bases, with 8 bases between them. In germline, CDR1 is ENHRY, CDR2 SYGVKD. The CDR3 length is 15 residues. The DNA for the CDR3 is TGTGCCATCAGTGAGTCGCACGGTTTGAACACTGAAGCTTTCTTT. Its protein is CAISESHGLNTEAFF.